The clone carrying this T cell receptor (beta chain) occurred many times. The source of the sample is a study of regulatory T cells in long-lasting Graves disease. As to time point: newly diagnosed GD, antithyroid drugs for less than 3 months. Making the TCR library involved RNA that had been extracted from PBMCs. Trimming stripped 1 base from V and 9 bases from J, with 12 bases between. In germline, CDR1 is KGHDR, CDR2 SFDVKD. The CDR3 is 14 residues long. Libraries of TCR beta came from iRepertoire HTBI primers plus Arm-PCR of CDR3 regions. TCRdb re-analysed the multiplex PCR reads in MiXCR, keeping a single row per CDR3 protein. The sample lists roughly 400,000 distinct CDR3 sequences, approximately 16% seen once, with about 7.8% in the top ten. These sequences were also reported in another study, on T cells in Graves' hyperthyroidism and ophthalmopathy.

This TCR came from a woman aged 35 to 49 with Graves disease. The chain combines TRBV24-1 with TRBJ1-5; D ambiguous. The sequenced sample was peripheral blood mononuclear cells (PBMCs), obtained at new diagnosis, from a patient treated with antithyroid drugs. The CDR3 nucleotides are TGTGCCACCAGTGATTTCCAGTCTCGTGCGCCCCAGCATTTT. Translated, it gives CATSDFQSRAPQHF.